The rows below give T cell receptor beta chains drawn from one sample of a study of CD8+ T cells in alopecia areata. Sequencing was performed with immunoSEQ multiplex PCR; in TCRdb, only in-frame clones are kept and a portion is missing. The table shows almost 250,000 clones, with roughly two thirds occurring only once. The sequenced sample was CD4+ T cells sorted from blood, obtained at week 0. These receptors came from a human donor with alopecia areata. Both conserved end residues are part of each CDR3. The D gene is left open where the match is weak. Expanded clones get a size class; other rows say once, few or many, or leave the size out.

CSARAGTSGSEQYF	TGCAGCGCTAGAGCCGGGACTAGCGGGAGCGAGCAGTACTTC	TRBV29-1	TRBD2	TRBJ2-7	once
CSVEGASLGSTDTQYF	TGCAGCGTGGAGGGGGCCTCACTTGGTAGCACAGATACGCAGTATTTT	TRBV29-1	.	TRBJ2-3	few
CSVGQGDGADTQYF	TGCAGCGTTGGACAGGGTGATGGCGCAGATACGCAGTATTTT	TRBV29-1	TRBD1	TRBJ2-3	.
CASSEAATEAFF	TGTGCCAGCAGTGAAGCTGCGACTGAAGCTTTCTTT	TRBV2	.	TRBJ1-1	few
CASRLQGDLALHF	TGTGCCAGCAGATTGCAGGGGGATTTGGCCCTCCACTTT	TRBV27	TRBD1	TRBJ1-6	.
CASSPPGLANEQYF	TGTGCCAGCAGCCCGCCAGGACTAGCGAACGAGCAGTACTTC	TRBV6-5	TRBD2	TRBJ2-7	.
CASRTGQRSYNEQFF	TGTGCCAGCAGGACGGGACAGCGGTCCTACAATGAGCAGTTCTTC	TRBV5-4	TRBD1	TRBJ2-1	.
CASSQAGVGYGYTF	TGTGCCAGCAGCCAAGCCGGGGTAGGCTATGGCTACACCTTC	TRBV11-1	.	TRBJ1-2	few
CASSAAVTKETQYF	TGTGCCAGCAGTGCCGCAGTTACCAAAGAGACCCAGTACTTC	TRBV2	.	TRBJ2-5	.
CASSLDPRTGELFF	TGCGCCAGCAGCTTGGATCCCCGCACCGGGGAGCTGTTTTTT	TRBV5-1	.	TRBJ2-2	.
CSVRGNYNEQFF	TGCAGCGTTAGGGGCAACTACAATGAGCAGTTCTTC	TRBV29-1	.	TRBJ2-1	.
CAWSMGPEQYF	TGTGCCTGGAGTATGGGACCCGAGCAGTACTTC	TRBV30	.	TRBJ2-7	.
CASSGKWGTPSGANVLTF	TGTGCCAGCAGTGGGAAATGGGGGACGCCCTCTGGGGCCAACGTCCTGACTTTC	TRBV25-1	.	TRBJ2-6	.
CASSYGSTDTQYF	TGTGCCAGTAGTTATGGAAGCACAGATACGCAGTATTTT	TRBV19	.	TRBJ2-3	.
CASSRGLAGDQETQYF	TGCGCCAGCAGCCGCGGGTTAGCGGGGGATCAAGAGACCCAGTACTTC	TRBV5-1	TRBD2	TRBJ2-5	few
CASSLSGDRYTF	TGCGCCAGCAGCTTGAGTGGGGACCGCTACACCTTC	TRBV5-1	.	TRBJ1-2	.
CASSFLQGGGNTEAFF	TGTGCCAGCAGTTTTCTACAGGGGGGAGGGAACACTGAAGCTTTCTTT	TRBV6-5	TRBD1	TRBJ1-1	.
CASSPGTHEQYF	TGTGCCAGCTCACCGGGGACCCACGAGCAGTACTTC	TRBV18	.	TRBJ2-7	once
CSVGATVQETQYF	TGCAGCGTTGGTGCGACAGTTCAAGAGACCCAGTACTTC	TRBV29-1	.	TRBJ2-5	few
CASSLGTHYTEAFF	TGTGCCAGCAGCCTGGGGACACATTACACTGAAGCTTTCTTT	TRBV7-2	.	TRBJ1-1	.
CASSLDQDGYTF	TGCGCCAGCAGCTTGGATCAGGATGGCTACACCTTC	TRBV5-1	.	TRBJ1-2	once
CASSGGTGFQPQHF	TGTGCCAGCAGTGGTGGTACAGGGTTCCAGCCCCAGCATTTT	TRBV25-1	.	TRBJ1-5	few
CASRTGTEQYF	TGTGCCAGCAGGACCGGGACCGAGCAGTACTTC	TRBV2	.	TRBJ2-7	.
CASSLERGSYNEQFF	TGTGCCAGCAGCTTAGAAAGGGGCTCCTACAATGAGCAGTTCTTC	TRBV11-2	.	TRBJ2-1	.
CAWSVRARWSYNSPLHF	TGTGCCTGGAGTGTACGTGCGAGATGGTCCTATAATTCACCCCTCCACTTT	TRBV30	.	TRBJ1-6	.
CASRPQRNTEAFF	TGTGCCAGCAGGCCCCAGAGAAACACTGAAGCTTTCTTT	TRBV27	.	TRBJ1-1	.
CASRSKQETQYF	TGCGCCAGCAGAAGTAAGCAAGAGACCCAGTACTTC	TRBV5-1	.	TRBJ2-5	.
CASSSSGFGPQHF	TGCGCCAGCAGCTCTTCAGGGTTCGGACCCCAGCATTTT	TRBV5-1	.	TRBJ1-5	.
CASSPKPPRSTGRGETQYF	TGTGCCAGCAGCCCGAAGCCCCCACGATCGACAGGGAGAGGAGAGACCCAGTACTTC	TRBV27	TRBD1	TRBJ2-5	once
CASSPGPGAGNIQYF	TGTGCCAGCAGTCCCGGCCCGGGGGCGGGAAACATTCAGTACTTC	TRBV27	.	TRBJ2-4	.
CAWTRDRGFNGYTF	TGTGCCTGGACCCGGGACAGGGGGTTTAATGGCTACACCTTC	TRBV30	TRBD1	TRBJ1-2	.
CASSGPPEQYF	TGTGCCAGCAGTGGCCCTCCCGAGCAGTACTTC	TRBV6-5	.	TRBJ2-7	.
CASSYSGGFGRDTQYF	TGTGCCAGCAGTTACTCTGGGGGATTTGGAAGAGATACGCAGTATTTT	TRBV6-5	.	TRBJ2-3	.
CAWSVFGQGGYTF	TGTGCCTGGAGTGTCTTCGGACAGGGAGGCTACACCTTC	TRBV30	TRBD1	TRBJ1-2	.
CAVQRYQDYGYTF	TGTGCTGTCCAGCGTTATCAGGATTATGGCTACACCTTC	TRBV6-1	.	TRBJ1-2	.
CASSQTTGGNANEQFF	TGTGCCAGCAGCCAAACTACAGGGGGCAATGCCAATGAGCAGTTCTTC	TRBV7-2	TRBD1	TRBJ2-1	few
CASIVDPQLYEQYF	TGTGCCAGCATTGTGGACCCCCAACTATACGAGCAGTACTTC	TRBV6-6	.	TRBJ2-7	.
CASSNGLAGTDTQYF	TGTGCCAGCAGCAACGGACTAGCGGGGACAGATACGCAGTATTTT	TRBV7-3	TRBD2	TRBJ2-3	.
CSVEGGTGGEAFF	TGCAGCGTTGAAGGGGGGACAGGCGGTGAAGCTTTCTTT	TRBV29-1	TRBD1	TRBJ1-1	.
CSAGTGGGYTF	TGCAGCGCCGGGACAGGGGGAGGCTACACCTTC	TRBV29-1	TRBD1	TRBJ1-2	.
CSALEAEAFF	TGCAGTGCACTGGAAGCGGAAGCTTTCTTT	TRBV20-1	.	TRBJ1-1	few
CASSVGPRGETQYF	TGTGCCAGCAGCGTTGGCCCCAGGGGTGAGACCCAGTACTTC	TRBV9	.	TRBJ2-5	.